Listed here are 25 T cell receptor beta chains from one sample, sequenced in a study of memory CD8 T cells in hepatitis C reinfection. Here immunoSEQ multiplex PCR was the method, and the copy in TCRdb shows in-frame clones only, minus some. The sample yields about 50,000 clones, about 91% seen once. Time point of the sample: late/post reinfection, 12 to 24 weeks after detection. No in vitro expansion preceded TCR sequencing of the sorted cells. Sequenced material: naive CD8+ T cells sorted from blood. These receptors were collected from a man between 18 and 29 years old with hepatitis C virus infection.

The CDR3 reads CASSYSIDFQREGEQYF. The CDR3 DNA reads TGCGCCAGCAGCTACTCGATTGACTTCCAGCGGGAAGGGGAGCAGTACTTC. The V gene is TRBV4-1, the J gene TRBJ2-7; the match to TRBD2 covers 7 bases. The V and J ends lost 5 bases and 7 bases, in that order; junction bases with no gene match: 20. Germline CDR1 MGHRA, CDR2 YSYEKL. The CDR3 length is 17 residues.

The rearrangement links TRBV13 to TRBJ2-7, with 11 bases matching TRBD2. Germline-derived CDR1 and CDR2 are PRHDT and FYEKMQ (reference sequence). This CDR3 region has 14 residues. After removal of 5 bases from V and 5 bases from J, the junction contained 5 bases not matched to a gene. The CDR3 reads CASSPSGRRHEQYF. The CDR3 DNA reads as TGTGCCAGCAGCCCTAGCGGGAGGCGACACGAGCAGTACTTC.

J is TRBJ1-1 and V is TRBV7-9; tentative D call: TRBD1 (5 bases). CDR3 size: 12 residues. The germline V and J ends were trimmed by 3 bases and 7 bases, with 9 bases remaining between them. Germline loops: CDR1 SEHNR, CDR2 FQNEAQ (reference sequence). CDR3: CASSFAGNEAFF. CDR3 DNA: TGTGCCAGCAGCTTCGCAGGGAATGAAGCTTTCTTT.

This chain links TRBV19 with TRBJ2-2; no clear D. The V and J ends lost 2 bases and 4 bases respectively, with 5 bases between them. CDR1 is LNHDA, CDR2 SQIVND, per germline (reference sequence). The CDR3 totals 13 residues. CDR3 bases: TGTGCCAGTAGTATACACAGCACCGGGGAGCTGTTTTTT. Its protein product is CASSIHSTGELFF.

The V and J genes are TRBV25-1 and TRBJ2-7; perhaps TRBD1 as D (6 bases). Germline V CDR1 and CDR2: MGHDK, SYGVNS. V was cut by 7 bases and J by 0 bases, with 19 bases left in between. The CDR3 totals 16 residues. The CDR3 bases are TGTGCCAGCACACGACTCCGGGACACAAGCTCCTACGAGCAGTACTTC. Protein: CASTRLRDTSSYEQYF.

In its sample, this clone was seen once. The chain uses TRBV11-2 and TRBJ2-5, with 9 bases matching TRBD2. This CDR3 has 18 residues. Germline V lookup: CDR1 SGHAT, CDR2 FQNNGV. V lost 1 base to trimming and J lost 2 bases; unmatched junction nucleotides: 11. CDR3 coding DNA: TGTGCCAGCAGCTTAGGTATTGAGACTAGCGGATTACAAGAGACCCAGTACTTC. Translating gives CASSLGIETSGLQETQYF. The full variable domain, its missing parts supplied by reference TRBV11-2 and TRBJ2-5, is EAGVAQSPRYKIIEKRQSVAFWCNPISGHATLYWYQQILGQGPKLLIQFQNNGVVDDSQLPKDRFSAERLKGVDSTLKIQPAKLEDSAVYLCASSLGIETSGLQETQYFGPGTRLLVL.

The rearrangement uses TRBV7-9 and TRBJ2-5, with D unresolved. The CDR3 covers 11 residues. CDR1 is SEHNR, CDR2 FQNEAQ, per germline (reference sequence). Trimming removed 4 bases from V and 5 bases from J, with 5 bases in between. CDR3 protein: CASSYIETQYF. CDR3 DNA sequence: TGTGCCAGCAGCTATATTGAGACCCAGTACTTC.

The chain recombines TRBV19 with TRBJ2-1, with 7 positions matching TRBD2. V was clipped by 4 bases and J by 6 bases; unmatched bases: 9. Germline V gene sequence: CDR1 LNHDA, CDR2 SQIVND (reference sequence). This CDR3 has 15 residues. The CDR3 DNA reads TGTGCCAGTAGTAGCGGGAGTGGGGTCGGCAATGAGCAGTTCTTC. Its protein product is CASSSGSGVGNEQFF.

The V gene is TRBV19, the J gene TRBJ1-5; D is unclear. V was shortened by 3 bases and J by 0 bases, with 9 bases between the two germline ends. From germline, CDR1 is LNHDA and CDR2 SQIVND (reference sequence). CDR3 length: 15 amino acids. The CDR3: CASSMAEYSNQPQHF. In DNA form, the CDR3 reads TGTGCCAGTAGTATGGCGGAGTATAGCAATCAGCCCCAGCATTTT. Full variable domain (missing parts from reference TRBV19 and TRBJ1-5): DGGITQSPKYLFRKEGQNVTLSCEQNLNHDAMYWYRQDPGQGLRLIYYSQIVNDFQKGDIAEGYSVSREKKESFPLTVTSAQKNPTAFYLCASSMAEYSNQPQHFGDGTRLSIL.

This chain uses TRBV6-4 with TRBJ2-3; TRBD2 aligns across 13 bases. Germline lookup yields CDR1 MRHNA and CDR2 SNTAGT. Trimming took 0 bases from V and 3 from J; bases not matched to a gene: 0. The CDR3 covers 16 residues. CDR3 sequence reads: CASSDSTSGGTDTQYF. The CDR3 DNA follows: TGTGCCAGCAGTGACTCGACTAGCGGGGGGACAGATACGCAGTATTTT.

The chain joins TRBV5-6 to TRBJ2-1; 10 bases match TRBD2. CDR3 length: 15 amino acids. V trimming: 5 bases; J trimming: 4 bases; junction bases outside the gene matches: 6. CDR1 is SGHDT, CDR2 YYEEEE, per germline. The CDR3 here is CASSFPGLAYNEQFF. As DNA, the CDR3 is TGTGCCAGCAGTTTTCCGGGACTAGCGTACAATGAGCAGTTCTTC. The full variable domain, rest sourced from reference TRBV5-6 and TRBJ2-1, is DAGVTQSPTHLIKTRGQQVTLRCSPKSGHDTVSWYQQALGQGPQFIFQYYEEEERQRGNFPDRFSGHQFPNYSSELNVNALLLGDSALYLCASSFPGLAYNEQFFGPGTRLTVL.

This clone was seen a single time. The V gene is TRBV6-5, the J gene TRBJ2-1; 11 positions agree with TRBD2. The V gene end was trimmed by 8 bases and the J gene end by 4 bases; junction bases not matched to a gene: 7. Germline V gene data show CDR1 as MNHEY and CDR2 as SVGAGI. CDR3 size: 15 residues. Here the CDR3 DNA reads TGTGCCAGCGCCTCCGGGACTAGCGGTTACAATGAGCAGTTCTTC. Translated: CASASGTSGYNEQFF.

This chain uses TRBV11-2 with TRBJ2-1; 9 nucleotides align to TRBD2. V dropped 5 bases and J dropped 1; count of bases not matched to a gene: 3. The CDR3 consists of 15 residues. CDR1 is SGHAT and CDR2 is FQNNGV in the germline V gene. This CDR3 reads CASSLGLASYNEQFF. DNA for the CDR3: TGTGCCAGCAGCCTTGGACTAGCGTCCTACAATGAGCAGTTCTTC.

This rearrangement joins TRBV4-1 to TRBJ2-1, with no clear D. Germline assignment: CDR1 MGHRA and CDR2 YSYEKL. The V and J ends lost 6 bases and 0 bases respectively, with 12 bases between them. The CDR3 runs to 15 residues. The CDR3 protein is CASRLATSSYNEQFF. Here the CDR3 DNA reads TGCGCCAGCAGGCTGGCGACAAGCTCCTACAATGAGCAGTTCTTC.

J is TRBJ2-3 and V is TRBV28; D might be TRBD2 (6 bases). This CDR3 has 14 residues. Germline V gene sequence: CDR1 MDHEN, CDR2 SYDVKM. Trimming shortened V by 4 bases and J by 6 bases, and 14 bases separated the two germline ends. CDR3 DNA: TGTGCCAGCAGTTCCCAGGGCGGGGCGGATACGCAGTATTTT. Amino acid sequence: CASSSQGGADTQYF.

This clone was observed once. The chain has TRBV7-2 and TRBJ2-5, with 9 nucleotides matching TRBD2. The end of the DNA fits TRBJ2-7 better, so the J call may be wrong. Germline CDR1 SGHTA, CDR2 FQGNSA. The CDR3 contains 15 residues. CDR3 nucleotides: TGTGCCAGCAGCTTCAGACTAGCGGTGAACTACGAGCAGTACTTC. It yields the protein CASSFRLAVNYEQYF.

The J gene is TRBJ2-7, the V gene TRBV4-1; D might be TRBD1 (6 bases). Between the trimmed V and J ends, which lost 4 bases and 6 bases, there was a span of 7 bases. CDR1 and CDR2 (germline): MGHRA, YSYEKL. The CDR3 spans 11 residues. CDR3 DNA sequence: TGCGCCAGCAGCCCAGGGGTCGAGCAGTACTTC. It translates to CASSPGVEQYF.

The V call is TRBV5-6, the J call TRBJ2-3, with 9 bases lining up with TRBD1. V lost 4 bases and J lost 2; bases outside the gene matches: 5. CDR3 length equals 15 residues. The germline V gene encodes CDR1 SGHDT and CDR2 YYEEEE. Written as DNA, the CDR3 is TGTGCCAGCAGCCCGGGACAGGGACTCACAGATACGCAGTATTTT. Translation gives CASSPGQGLTDTQYF.

In the case of this clone: Germline and junction disagree at one end, which may indicate a read error. The chain links TRBV28 to TRBJ2-7; D unresolved. Germline CDR1 and CDR2: MDHEN and SYDVKM. CDR3 size: 13 residues. This CDR3 reads CASSFVSSFEQYF. For the CDR3, the DNA is TGTGCCAGCAGTTTCGTCTCCTCCTTCGAGCAGTACTTC. Variable domain in full (rest from reference TRBV28 and TRBJ2-7): DVKVTQSSRYLVKRTGEKVFLECVQDMDHENMFWYRQDPGLGLRLIYFSYDVKMKEKGDIPEGYSVSREKKERFSLILESASTNQTSMYLCASSFVSSFEQYFGPGTRLTVT.

V gene TRBV11-2 combines with J gene TRBJ1-4; the D is unclear. The V gene's germline CDR1 is SGHAT and CDR2 FQNNGV. There are 13 residues in the CDR3. Trimming pared 1 base from V and 5 bases from J, leaving 5 bases between. CDR3 bases: TGTGCCAGCAGCTTAGTTTCGAATGAAAAACTGTTTTTT. Protein sequence: CASSLVSNEKLFF.

V gene TRBV27 combines with J gene TRBJ1-2; 8 bases match TRBD1. Unmatched junction bases numbered 6, after V lost 3 bases and J lost 0 bases. The CDR3 is made up of 16 amino acids. Germline CDR1 is MNHEY and CDR2 is SMNVEV (reference sequence). The CDR3 DNA sequence: TGTGCCAGCAGTTTGGACAGGGCTTGGGCTAACTATGGCTACACCTTC. As protein: CASSLDRAWANYGYTF.

This chain connects TRBV5-4 to TRBJ2-2; 7 bases align to TRBD2. CDR3 length equals 17 residues. The ends lost 0 bases at V and 5 bases at J; junction bases unmatched: 10. From germline, CDR1 is SGHNT and CDR2 YYREEE (reference sequence). CDR3 residues: CASSLGLAAFNTGELFF. The CDR3 DNA reads TGTGCCAGCAGCTTGGGTCTAGCGGCCTTTAATACCGGGGAGCTGTTTTTT.

The chain couples TRBV13 to TRBJ2-1, with 10 positions matching TRBD2. From germline, CDR1 is PRHDT and CDR2 FYEKMQ (reference sequence). The CDR3 sequence is 14 residues long. Trimming cost V 7 bases and J 9 bases; bases outside gene matches: 9. CDR3 nucleotide sequence: TGTGCCAGCACCACCGGACTAGCGGTCGCTGAGCAGTTCTTC. This sequence encodes CASTTGLAVAEQFF.

J is TRBJ2-7 and V is TRBV28; TRBD1 is a possible D gene (6 bases). The CDR3 has 14 residues. CDR1 MDHEN and CDR2 SYDVKM come from the germline V gene. Trimming pared 5 bases from V and 3 bases from J, leaving 14 bases between. The CDR3 DNA reads as TGTGCCAGCAGTAAGGGGGTTGGCGGCTACGAGCAGTACTTC. This translates into CASSKGVGGYEQYF. Drawing the rest from reference TRBV28 and TRBJ2-7, the complete variable domain is DVKVTQSSRYLVKRTGEKVFLECVQDMDHENMFWYRQDPGLGLRLIYFSYDVKMKEKGDIPEGYSVSREKKERFSLILESASTNQTSMYLCASSKGVGGYEQYFGPGTRLTVT.

The chain joins TRBV11-3 to TRBJ2-1; no clear D. The V end was cut by 5 bases, the J end by 4 bases, with 12 bases between. Germline V gives CDR1 SGHNT, CDR2 YENEEA. The CDR3 covers 14 residues. CDR3 sequence (DNA): TGTGCCAGCAGCCCCGGTTCGAGATACAATGAGCAGTTCTTC. This gives the protein CASSPGSRYNEQFF.